Below are 3 T cell receptor beta chains sequenced from a single sample in a study of Graves' ophthalmopathy and Graves' hyperthyroidism. TCR beta CDR3 amplification used RNA transcripts. Second-round multiplex PCR followed a first-round RT-PCR using HTBI primers. One entry per CDR3 protein, called by TCRdb with MiXCR from the multiplex PCR reads. The table lists approximately 330,000 distinct CDR3 sequences, roughly 15% of them singletons, with around 12% in the top ten. Specimen: peripheral blood. The receptors derive from an adult man with Graves' ophthalmopathy.

The chain links TRBV11-2 to TRBJ2-2; TRBD1 aligns across 9 bases. CDR1 SGHAT and CDR2 FQNNGV come from the germline V gene. Trimming cost V 5 bases and J 2 bases; bases outside gene matches: 9. CDR3 size: 17 residues. The CDR3 region has the DNA TGTGCCAGCAGCCAGAACCGGGACAGGGTAAACACCGGGGAGCTGTTTTTT. Protein product: CASSQNRDRVNTGELFF.

This clonotype occurred many times. The J gene is TRBJ2-4, the V gene TRBV28; D possibly corresponds to TRBD2 (6 bases). The CDR3 consists of 20 residues. The germline CDR1 and CDR2 sequences are MDHEN and SYDVKM. V was cut by 4 bases and J by 2 bases, with 27 bases left in between. The CDR3 loop is CASSSSWDFVRSASKNIQYF. The CDR3 nucleotides are TGTGCCAGCAGTTCGAGCTGGGACTTCGTTAGGTCTGCATCCAAAAACATTCAGTACTTC.

This clonotype has a count of ten or more. The rearrangement links TRBV6-1 to TRBJ1-1, with TRBD1 identical over 11 bases. Germline CDR1 is MNHNS and CDR2 is SASEGT. With 5 bases clipped from V and 6 bases from J, the junction kept 2 bases outside the gene matches. The CDR3 spans 13 residues. The CDR3 loop is CASSTGQGAEAFF. In DNA form, the CDR3 reads TGTGCCAGCAGTACGGGACAGGGGGCTGAAGCTTTCTTT.